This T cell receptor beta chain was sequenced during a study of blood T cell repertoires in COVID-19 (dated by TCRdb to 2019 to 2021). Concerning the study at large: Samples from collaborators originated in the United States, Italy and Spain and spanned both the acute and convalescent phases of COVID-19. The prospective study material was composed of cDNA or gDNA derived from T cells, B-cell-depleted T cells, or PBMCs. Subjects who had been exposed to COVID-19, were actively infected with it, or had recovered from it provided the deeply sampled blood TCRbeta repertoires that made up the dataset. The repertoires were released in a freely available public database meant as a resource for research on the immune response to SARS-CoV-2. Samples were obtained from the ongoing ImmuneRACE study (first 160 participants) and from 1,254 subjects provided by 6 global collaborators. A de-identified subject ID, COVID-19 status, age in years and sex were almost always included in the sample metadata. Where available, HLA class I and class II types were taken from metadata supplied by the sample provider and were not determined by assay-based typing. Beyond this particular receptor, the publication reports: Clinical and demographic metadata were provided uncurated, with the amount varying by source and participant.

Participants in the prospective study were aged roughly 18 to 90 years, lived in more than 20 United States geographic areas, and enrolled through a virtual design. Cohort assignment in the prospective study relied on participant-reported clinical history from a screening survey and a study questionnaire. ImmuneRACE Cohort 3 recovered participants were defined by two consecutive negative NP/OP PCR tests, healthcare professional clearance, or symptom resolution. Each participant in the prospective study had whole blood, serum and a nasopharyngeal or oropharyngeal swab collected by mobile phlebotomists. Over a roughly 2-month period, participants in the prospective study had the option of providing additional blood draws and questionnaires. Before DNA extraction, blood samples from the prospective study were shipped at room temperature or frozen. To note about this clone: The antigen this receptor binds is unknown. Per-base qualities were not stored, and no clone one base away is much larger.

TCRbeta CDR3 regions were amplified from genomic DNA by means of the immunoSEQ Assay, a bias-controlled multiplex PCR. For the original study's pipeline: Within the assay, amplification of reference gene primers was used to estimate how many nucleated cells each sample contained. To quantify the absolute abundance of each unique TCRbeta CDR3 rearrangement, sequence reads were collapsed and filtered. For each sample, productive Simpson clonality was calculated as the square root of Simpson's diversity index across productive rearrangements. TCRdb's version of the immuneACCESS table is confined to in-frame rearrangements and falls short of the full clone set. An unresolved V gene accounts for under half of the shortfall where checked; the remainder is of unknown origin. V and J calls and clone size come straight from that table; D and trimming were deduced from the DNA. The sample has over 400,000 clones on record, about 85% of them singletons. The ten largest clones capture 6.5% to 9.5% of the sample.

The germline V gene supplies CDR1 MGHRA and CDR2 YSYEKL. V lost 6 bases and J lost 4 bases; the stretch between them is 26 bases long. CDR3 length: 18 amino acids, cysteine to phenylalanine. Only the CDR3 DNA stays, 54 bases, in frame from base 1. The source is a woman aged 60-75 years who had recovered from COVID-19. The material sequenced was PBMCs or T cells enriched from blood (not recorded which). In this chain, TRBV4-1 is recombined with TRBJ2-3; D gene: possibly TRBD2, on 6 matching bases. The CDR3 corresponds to CASRQTRLGRERADTQYF. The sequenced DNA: TGCGCCAGCAGACAGACGAGATTAGGGCGCGAGCGGGCAGATACGCAGTATTTT.